The clone carrying this T cell receptor (beta chain) was counted many times. Time point specified: after trial treatment. Specified treatment: LDRT plus nivolumab, ipilimumab, low-dose cyclophosphamide and aspirin (RACIN trial). This sample was taken from a study of low-dose radiotherapy and immunotherapy resistance in tumors. About the study: Ipilimumab 1 mg/kg every six weeks, together with nivolumab 240 mg every two weeks, was given intravenously to patients.

TRAV- and TRBV-specific primers primed first-strand cDNA, covering alpha and beta chains. TCR amplification involved roughly 21 PCR cycles with a constant-region primer and V-primer adapter. Isolated mRNA underwent amplification by in vitro transcription. TCRdb re-analysed the reads in MiXCR, keeping a single row per CDR3 protein. Of 80,000 or so distinct CDR3 sequences in the sample, around a sixth are singletons; the top ten hold approximately 1.5%. The specimen was PBMCs, collected after low-dose radiotherapy plus immunotherapy. The sequence derives from a male donor with prostate cancer.

CDR3 loop: CASSQGSGRNGNEQFF. CDR3 DNA sequence: TGTGCCAGCAGCCAAGGCAGCGGGAGGAATGGTAATGAGCAGTTCTTC. V gene TRBV3-1 combines with J gene TRBJ2-1; 9 nucleotides agree with TRBD2. V lost 1 base and J lost 7; bases outside the gene matches: 8. Germline V gene sequence: CDR1 LGHDT, CDR2 YNNKEL (reference sequence). This CDR3 contains 16 residues.